This T cell receptor beta chain was retrieved from a study of beta chain features in type 1 diabetes. Whole-study context: Comparable age, gender and cell yields were observed in patients relative to healthy donors.

The whole isolated RNA underwent reverse transcription, so sequencing captured expressed TCRB transcripts. The method was immunoSEQ multiplex PCR; TCRdb's version includes in-frame clones alone and lacks a portion of them. The table records 300,000 to 450,000 clones, roughly 13% of them present only once. Sorting with CD45RO/CCR7/CD25/CD127/CD95/CD27 yielded naive, central memory, regulatory and stem-like memory CD4+ cells. Sorted populations were all over 95% pure. Points from the study as a whole: Overrepresentation of cells with high TCR expression could result from cDNA sequencing. Type 1 diabetes patients showed a moderate but significant shortening of TCRB CDR3s in all four CD4+ subsets.

Comment on this clone: What it binds is unknown.

Source material: naive CD4+ T cells from blood. The clonotype originates from a woman between 18 and 29 years old with type 1 diabetes.

Here the CDR3 reads CASSPRRDRLNEQFF. In nucleotides, the CDR3 is TGTGCCAGCTCACCACGGAGGGACAGGCTCAATGAGCAGTTCTTC. The rearrangement joins TRBV18 to TRBJ2-1, with TRBD1 matching 8 bases. The CDR3 consists of 15 residues. V lost 1 base, J lost 6 bases, and 5 bases stayed unmatched. Germline V gives CDR1 KGHSH, CDR2 LQKENI. The full variable domain, completed using reference TRBV18 and TRBJ2-1, is NAGVMQNPRHLVRRRGQEARLRCSPMKGHSHVYWYRQLPEEGLKFMVYLQKENIIDESGMPKERFSAEFPKEGPSILRIQQVVRGDSAAYFCASSPRRDRLNEQFFGPGTRLTVL.